This T cell receptor beta chain was captured by sequencing in a study of blood T cells in healthy people across ages. Details on this clonotype: Antigen unknown.

Findings and caveats of the study: Higher diversity, along with more naive CD4+ cells, distinguished long-lived donors from aged donors. Older individuals had lower TCR beta diversity per million T cells (the decline was roughly linear).

The CDR3 totals 13 residues. Trimming took off 6 bases at V and 4 bases at J, with 12 bases between the two ends. Through a sample-barcoded 5' primer and a J-beta primer mix, a second PCR was run for about 6 to 11 cycles. TCRdb used MiXCR to reprocess the 5' RACE reads, holding one entry per CDR3 protein. The sample has around 1,600,000 distinct CDR3 sequences, roughly two fifths seen once. Source material: blood. The V and J genes are TRBV12-3 or TRBV12-4 and TRBJ1-1, with D maybe TRBD1 (6 bases). This TCR derives from a woman younger than 30 in good health. This CDR3 reads CASRPTGFTEAFF. The CDR3 nucleotides read TGTGCCAGCAGACCTACAGGGTTCACTGAAGCTTTCTTT.